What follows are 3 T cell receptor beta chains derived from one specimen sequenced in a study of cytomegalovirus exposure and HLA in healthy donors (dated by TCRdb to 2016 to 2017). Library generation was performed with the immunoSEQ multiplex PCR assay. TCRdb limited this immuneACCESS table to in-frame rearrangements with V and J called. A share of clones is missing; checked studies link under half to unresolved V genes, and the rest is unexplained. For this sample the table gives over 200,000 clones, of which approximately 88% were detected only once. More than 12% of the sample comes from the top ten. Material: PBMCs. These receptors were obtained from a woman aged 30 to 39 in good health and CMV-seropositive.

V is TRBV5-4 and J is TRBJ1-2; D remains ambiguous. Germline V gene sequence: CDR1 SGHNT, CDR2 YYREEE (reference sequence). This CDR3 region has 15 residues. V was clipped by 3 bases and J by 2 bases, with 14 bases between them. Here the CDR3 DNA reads TGTGCCAGCAGCTCGACCTTGGGAGGGAACTATGGCTACACCTTC. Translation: CASSSTLGGNYGYTF.

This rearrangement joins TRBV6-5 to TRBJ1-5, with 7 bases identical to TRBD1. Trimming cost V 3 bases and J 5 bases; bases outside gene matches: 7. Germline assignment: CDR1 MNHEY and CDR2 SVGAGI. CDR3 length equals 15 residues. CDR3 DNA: TGTGCCAGCAGTTATTCCCGGGACAGAGATCAGCCCCAGCATTTT. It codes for CASSYSRDRDQPQHF.

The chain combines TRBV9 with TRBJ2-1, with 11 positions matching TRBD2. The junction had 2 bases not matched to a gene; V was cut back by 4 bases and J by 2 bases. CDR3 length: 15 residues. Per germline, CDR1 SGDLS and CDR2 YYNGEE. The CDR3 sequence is CASSTSGRPYNEQFF. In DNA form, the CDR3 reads TGTGCCAGCAGCACTAGCGGGAGACCCTACAATGAGCAGTTCTTC.